This T cell receptor beta chain was found in a study of identical twins. This clonotype has more than one count but fewer than ten. The CDR3 loop spans 15 amino acids. From germline, CDR1 is MNHEY and CDR2 SVGAGI. V was pared by 0 bases and J by 4 bases, with 9 bases between. TCRdb analysed the 5' RACE reads with MiXCR anew, one entry per CDR3 protein. Of about 1.7 million distinct CDR3 sequences in the sample, less than 40% were seen once. Input material: cord blood. The TCR originated in a newborn girl in good health. The chain links TRBV6-5 to TRBJ1-4; D call uncertain. CDR3: CASSYSDGFNEKLFF. For the CDR3, the DNA is TGTGCCAGCAGTTACTCGGACGGATTTAATGAAAAACTGTTTTTT.